This is a list of T cell receptor beta chains from one sample in a study of control samples from healthy donors and cancer patients. Method: immunoSEQ multiplex PCR; TCRdb's copy keeps in-frame clones and lacks some. The data show some 130,000 clones, roughly 89% seen once. Sequencing was done on a sample of blood. These receptors were taken from a young man in good health. CDR3s leave out the opening cysteine and the closing phenylalanine or tryptophan. D genes are given only for firm matches. Some rows mark clone size as missing; the rest say once, few, many or name a class of expanded clone.

CDR3 protein,V gene,clone size,D gene
ASSQYQDNSPLH,TRBV3-1/TRBV3-2,NA,NA
ASSLTLGNTIY,TRBV12-3/TRBV12-4,NA,NA
ASSTGRGQGYKGDTQY,TRBV19,NA,NA
AGRVFVYTEAF,TRBV2,once,NA
ASSETGGRTDTQY,TRBV9,NA,TRBD1
ASSLRQAGGAYNEQF,TRBV7-6,NA,TRBD2
ASSIDRAARDEQF,TRBV5-1,NA,TRBD1
ASTADGRGETQY,TRBV12-5,NA,NA
ASRKSGSGPYEQY,TRBV5-6,NA,NA
ASSQDVDGTEAF,TRBV3-1/TRBV3-2,NA,NA
ASSGDRGYNSPLH,TRBV2,few,TRBD1
ASSEDRGSNQPQH,TRBV2,NA,TRBD1
ASSAPYGEAF,TRBV5-4,NA,NA
ASSEGGFHEQY,TRBV2,NA,NA
ASSFQGTEAF,TRBV13,NA,NA
AISDVPGETQY,TRBV10-3,NA,NA
ASSQESGYSSPLH,TRBV3-1/TRBV3-2,NA,NA
AISGVGNTGELF,TRBV10-3,few,NA
ATSRGRDYGYT,TRBV15,NA,NA
ASSPGTGRETQY,TRBV18,NA,NA
ASMRGHYEQY,TRBV6-5,NA,NA
ASSLGTSGTDTQY,TRBV11-1,NA,TRBD2
AISESRETQY,TRBV10-3,few,NA
SARESTEAF,TRBV20-1,NA,NA
ASSAGSTEAF,TRBV19,NA,NA
ASSGGGASNIQY,TRBV9,NA,TRBD2
ASSSVWGQGETQY,TRBV6-5,NA,TRBD1
ASSPGLAGFKETQY,TRBV9,NA,TRBD2
ASSDSAGKYGYT,TRBV6-4,NA,NA
ASSLDPTENTEAF,TRBV5-1,NA,NA
ASSQEGGRAYGYT,TRBV3-1/TRBV3-2,NA,NA
ASRDRGDTEAF,TRBV27,NA,TRBD1
ASSEWKRGTGELF,TRBV3-1/TRBV3-2,NA,NA
ASSKPGTGLNEQF,TRBV5-1,once,TRBD1
ASSLAHRTAEAF,TRBV5-4,NA,NA
ASSVEGDSTEAF,TRBV2,NA,NA
ASSLARSSTDTQY,TRBV7-2,once,NA
ASSREGRTEAF,TRBV19,NA,NA